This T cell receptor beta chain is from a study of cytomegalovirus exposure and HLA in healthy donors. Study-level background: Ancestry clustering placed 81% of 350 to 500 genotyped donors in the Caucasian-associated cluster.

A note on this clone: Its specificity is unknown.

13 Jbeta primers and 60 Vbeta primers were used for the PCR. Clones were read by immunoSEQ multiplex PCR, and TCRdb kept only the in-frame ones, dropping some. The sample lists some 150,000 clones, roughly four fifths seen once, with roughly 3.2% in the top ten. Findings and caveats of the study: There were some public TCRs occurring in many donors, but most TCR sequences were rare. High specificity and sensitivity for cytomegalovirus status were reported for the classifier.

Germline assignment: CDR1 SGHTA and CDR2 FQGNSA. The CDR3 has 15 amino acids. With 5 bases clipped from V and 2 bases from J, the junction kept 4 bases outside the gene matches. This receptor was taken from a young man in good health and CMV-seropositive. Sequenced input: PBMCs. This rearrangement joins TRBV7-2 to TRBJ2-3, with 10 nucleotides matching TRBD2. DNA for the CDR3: TGTGCCAGCAGCGAGACTAGCGGGTACACAGATACGCAGTATTTT. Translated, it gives CASSETSGYTDTQYF.